This record covers a single T cell receptor beta chain. Its antigen is still unknown. Per-nucleotide qualities are absent, and no much larger clonotype sits a single base away. The library came from the immunoSEQ multiplex PCR assay. The multiplex PCR relied on a mix of 60 forward primers for TCR Vbeta segments and 13 reverse primers for TCR Jbeta segments. The CDR3 region of rearranged TCR beta genes was amplified from genomic DNA with a multiplex PCR assay. Amplified TCR beta libraries were sequenced as 87-base-pair reads on the Illumina HiSeq System. Processing in the source paper ran as follows. A later analysis tallied approximately 87 million unique TCR beta chains across the 660 or so repertoires, and about 10 million of those chains were shared by two or more donors. To remove PCR and sequencing errors, raw reads were error-corrected and collapsed into unique sequences using a nearest-neighbor algorithm that merged closely related sequences. To assign V, D and J gene segments, CDR3 sequences were aligned to IMGT reference sequences. For a sequence to be retained, at least a six-nucleotide match to both a V gene segment and a J gene segment was required. A rearrangement was called productive if the CDR3 had no stop codons and remained in frame with V and J, and every other rearrangement was called non-productive. Following IMGT convention, CDR3 was defined as the stretch from the second conserved V-encoded cysteine up to the conserved J-encoded phenylalanine. Sequences without an unambiguous match to a single V gene segment were excluded from the earlier analysis of 587 of the donors. An earlier analysis of a few hundred of the donors classified V segments as functional when productive rearrangements were above 56.7% and as segregating when the standard deviation between donors was above 5%. A statistical classification framework was built for diagnosing cytomegalovirus status from the catalog of TCR beta chain sequences. In a later analysis, V and J genes were assigned by comparing TCR nucleotide sequences against IMGT/GENE-DB human TR gene sequences. In a later analysis, CDR3 sequences and most-parsimonious VDJ recombination scenarios were assigned using the TCRdist pipeline. A later analysis defined each TCR beta chain by its CDR3 amino acid sequence plus V-gene family, and excluded reads lacking a unique V-gene family. A later analysis removed 500 to 650 highly shared, low-generation-probability nucleotide sequences to deal with suspected cross-contamination and a sequencing artifact. In a later analysis, a clonal expansion index for each public chain was calculated from normalized within-repertoire ranks of inferred template counts. In a later analysis, generation probabilities were computed using a VDJ recombination model fitted to out-of-frame rearrangements, and the results were checked against IGoR. In a later analysis, TCR-TCR, TCR-HLA and TCR-CMV co-occurrence was scored with hypergeometric tests, and a repertoire-size bias correction was applied to TCR pairs. False discovery rates were estimated in a later analysis by permuting HLA or CMV assignments 20 times. A later analysis grouped co-occurring TCRs with DBSCAN, adding TCRdist sequence similarity when clustering within HLA-allele-positive subsets. Repertoires with fewer than 30,000 or more than 120,000 public chains, plus five repertoires with anomalous nucleotide sharing, were excluded from co-occurrence clustering. Held by TCRdb, this immuneACCESS table contains in-frame sequences only and omits some clones. Under half of the omission traces to an unresolved V gene where checked; the cause of the rest is unknown. V, J and clone size were drawn from that table, and D and trimming were deduced from the DNA. The sample profile shows some 130,000 clones; just over 70% of them were found once. The ten largest clones represent roughly 2.7% of the sample.

In total, 600 or so healthy bone marrow donors made up the cohort. At the time of sampling, every cohort member was nominally healthy, though immune exposures that went unrecorded were likely present. The donor was CMV seropositive and was included in the group of approximately 310 seropositive cohort members. A peripheral blood sample was provided by each donor, and peripheral blood mononuclear cells were used for TCR beta sequencing. Genomic DNA was extracted from the blood cell samples with the Qiagen DNeasy Blood Extraction Kit. This sample was included in a study of cytomegalovirus exposure and HLA in healthy donors (dated by TCRdb to the late 2010s). Notes on the research overall: An earlier analysis of roughly 500 of the donors reported approximately 300 Gb of sequence data and 95 million to 140 million unique TCR beta sequences obtained from about 200 million T cells. About 330 gigabases of sequencing data and about 92 million unique TCR sequences made up an early release that covered over 550 HLA-typed donors. Of the roughly 400 genotyped donors, approximately 80% fell in the genetic ancestry cluster associated with self-reported Caucasian donors. The aim of the study was to test whether cataloging public T cell receptors could identify signatures of past pathogen exposure. Using immunosequencing, the study profiled T cell repertoires from 666 subjects and related those repertoires to cytomegalovirus serostatus. In addition to the first cohort of hundreds of subjects, a separate validation cohort of around 110 different subjects was used. High-throughput TCR immunosequencing, statistical association of individual TCRs with disease status, and machine learning were combined to predict cytomegalovirus infection status. A later analysis re-examined previously published TCR beta repertoires from roughly 650 donors and added high-resolution HLA genotyping to investigate patterns of TCR occurrence. The later analysis used no new phenotypic data to find candidate immune exposures, relying instead on TCR beta sequences and their occurrence across donors. To decide whether each TCR beta V gene segment behaved as functional or pseudogenic, an earlier analysis of fewer than 750 of the donors relied on high-throughput TCR beta sequencing. Donor age, sex, ethnicity and CMV serostatus were collected together with the repertoire data. In a later genetic analysis, genome-wide SNP genotypes for about 60% of the 666 donors were used, and that subset was treated as a discovery cohort. Every discovery cohort repertoire had been produced on one sequencing platform. HLA typing covered class I and class II loci at four-digit resolution. The number of typed donors differed by locus: 629-630 for A, B, C, DRB1 and DQB1; 500 to 550 for DQA1; approximately 610 for DPA1; and 400 to 480 for DPB1. Four or five DR-DQ haplotypes were handled as single units for association and clustering because linkage in the cohort was strong. Among 398 genotyped donors of the cohort, an average of roughly 230,000 unique TCR beta nucleotide sequences was sequenced per donor, of which about 19% were non-productive.

Study-wide findings and limitations: A few of the identified cytomegalovirus-associated TCR beta chains were confirmed in vitro to be specific for cytomegalovirus antigens. Over 15 rarely observed V segments, including chromosome 9 orphons, were excluded from the earlier analysis of a few hundred of the donors because counts were too low. Most TCR sequences were observed very rarely across donors, whereas some public TCRs were present in many individuals. According to a later analysis, parvovirus B19, influenza, CMV and Epstein-Barr virus appeared linked to several top co-occurrence clusters. At a false discovery rate of 0.05, a later analysis linked 16,951 TCR beta sequences to specific HLA alleles. The authors suggested that the approach could potentially be extended to other disease states and immunological phenotypes. When HLA alleles, especially DR and DQ, strongly co-occurred, attributing TCR associations to individual alleles was difficult. In this cohort, only TCR beta chains were sequenced, and detectable features were limited by the absence of alpha or paired-chain data. CMV serostatus was the only immune exposure information available for the cohort. A cluster of highly shared sequence variants was judged likely to be a technical artifact of the sequencing pipeline. V-gene and J-gene trimming of TCR beta chains was associated with a missense DCLRE1C variant in a later genetic analysis, and the association was replicated in an independent cohort. A further reported finding was that TCR beta sequences accurately predicted the HLA-A and HLA-B alleles for most subjects in the first cohort. Cytomegalovirus status was reported to be diagnosed by the classifier with high specificity and sensitivity in both the original and validation cohorts. Compared with equally common non-associated chains, HLA-associated TCR beta chains in a later analysis were more clonally expanded and had lower generation probabilities. An earlier analysis of approximately 590 of the donors showed that most TCR beta V segments appeared in productive rearrangements either about 87% or about 30% of the time, which broadly matched IMGT annotations. In a later analysis, the rate of TCR association differed among HLA loci, with DRB1 alleles having the most associated TCRs and HLA-C alleles having the fewest. According to a later genetic analysis, donors in an Asian-associated ancestry cluster had fewer N-insertions in productive TCRs than the roughly 670-donor mean. In the study, approximately 160 TCR beta chains were listed as associated with cytomegalovirus. Correlated functional status among segregating V segments might be attributable to linkage disequilibrium, but an unknown experimental factor could not be ruled out. Because HLA typing was missing for some donors at each locus, association tests included only the typed subset. Some IMGT-functional V segments, including TRBV6-2 and TRBV6-3, could not be distinguished by the 87-base-pair reads and were therefore excluded. A later analysis found that most CMV-associated TCR beta chains appeared HLA-restricted, with HLA associations seemingly driven largely by CMV exposure. Presence/absence analyses assumed roughly uniform sequencing depth across donors, an assumption that may not hold.

CDR3 length: 16 amino acids, cysteine to phenylalanine. The sequence is cut down to CDR3 DNA, 48 bases in frame from base 1. CDR1 and CDR2 (PRHDT, FYEKMQ) derive from the germline V gene (reference sequence). Unmatched junction bases come to 9, with V trimmed by 0 bases and J by 4 bases. This TCR came from a woman aged 55-69 years in good health and CMV-seropositive. Specimen: PBMCs. The receptor chain draws on TRBV13 and TRBJ2-7, and 7 junctional nucleotides match TRBD2. CDR3 loop: CASSLGWGGTTYEQYF. The DNA sequence reads TGTGCCAGCAGCTTAGGTTGGGGGGGGACTACTTACGAGCAGTACTTC.